One and the same sample provided the 18 T cell receptor beta chains below, sequenced in a study of T cells in Graves' hyperthyroidism and ophthalmopathy. Regions amplified from RNA transcripts were the TCR beta CDR3 regions. Initially, a first-round RT-PCR of the TCR CDR3 employed the HTBI primer set. TCRdb re-derived calls from the multiplex PCR reads in MiXCR, one entry per CDR3 protein. The table has over 450,000 distinct CDR3 sequences, 15% to 20% seen once. Sequenced: blood. These receptors were collected from a woman in her late teens or twenties with Graves' ophthalmopathy.

This sequence joins TRBV4-1 and TRBJ2-7, with D possibly matching TRBD1 (6 bases). Germline CDR1 MGHRA, CDR2 YSYEKL. V dropped 1 base and J dropped 0 bases, with 10 bases sitting between them. The CDR3 runs to 15 residues. DNA for the CDR3: TGCGCCAGCAGCCAAGCCGGGACACTCTCCTACGAGCAGTACTTC. Protein sequence: CASSQAGTLSYEQYF.

This clonotype was counted a few times. The chain is built from TRBV28 and TRBJ1-1; 9 bases line up with TRBD1. CDR1 is MDHEN and CDR2 is SYDVKM in the germline V gene. CDR3 length: 14 amino acids. The junction had 10 bases not matched to a gene; V was cut back by 6 bases and J by 8 bases. The CDR3 loop is CASSSGQGLVEAFF. CDR3 bases: TGTGCCAGCAGCTCGGGACAGGGTTTGGTCGAAGCTTTCTTT.

The CDR3 sequence is CASSQDLLTGWGVGTNTGELFF. In DNA, the CDR3 is TGCGCCAGCAGCCAAGATCTACTAACAGGATGGGGCGTCGGGACAAACACCGGGGAGCTGTTTTTT. This chain joins TRBV4-3 and TRBJ2-2, with D possibly matching TRBD1 (6 bases). The CDR3 is 22 residues long. Trimming removed 0 bases from V and 2 bases from J, with 28 bases in between. Germline CDR1 reads LGHNA; CDR2 reads YSLEER.

The V call is TRBV29-1, the J call TRBJ1-1; the D is unclear. V gave up 1 base and J gave up 1 base, with 4 bases separating them. Germline-derived CDR1 and CDR2 are SQVTM and ANQGSEA. The CDR3 contains 12 residues. The CDR3: CSVEGENTEAFF. CDR3 nucleotide sequence: TGCAGCGTTGAAGGGGAGAACACTGAAGCTTTCTTT.

The table lists this clonotype with a few counts. Written as DNA, the CDR3 is TGCGCCAGCAGCCAAGCAATACTAACTAGCACAGATACGCAGTATTTT. Encoded protein: CASSQAILTSTDTQYF. This rearrangement joins TRBV4-1 to TRBJ2-3, with unresolved D. Trimming took 1 base from V and 0 from J, leaving 11 bases between them. Germline V gene lookup returns CDR1 MGHRA and CDR2 YSYEKL. The CDR3 is made up of 16 amino acids.

There are a few counts of this clonotype. The rearrangement links TRBV28 to TRBJ2-7; no clear D gene. This CDR3 region has 15 residues. The germline V gene has CDR1 MDHEN and CDR2 SYDVKM. With 2 bases removed from V and 0 bases from J, the gap between germline ends came to 11 bases. This chain's CDR3 is CASSLVGIVSYEQYF. CDR3 coding DNA: TGTGCCAGCAGTTTAGTCGGCATAGTCTCCTACGAGCAGTACTTC.

This clonotype showed up many times. V and J are TRBV30 and TRBJ1-5, with 9 bases fitting TRBD1. CDR1 is GTSNPN and CDR2 is SVGIG in the germline V gene (reference sequence). The CDR3 has 15 amino acids. The junction had 3 bases not matched to a gene; V was cut back by 0 bases and J by 3 bases. The CDR3 DNA is TGTGCCTGGAGTGTAACAGGGGGCCACAATCAGCCCCAGCATTTT. As protein: CAWSVTGGHNQPQHF.

The rearrangement uses TRBV12-3 or TRBV12-4 and TRBJ2-2, with 7 nucleotides matching TRBD1. This CDR3 comprises 15 residues. J gave up 5 bases and V 3 bases, and 6 bases lay outside the gene matches. CDR3 sequence: CASSFLGQRTGELFF. The CDR3 DNA reads as TGTGCCAGCAGTTTTCTGGGACAGCGGACCGGGGAGCTGTTTTTT.

To note about this clonotype: This may be a read error: a much more frequent sequence differs by one nucleotide. The chain combines TRBV29-1 with TRBJ2-7; no clear D gene. CDR1 is SQVTM, CDR2 ANQGSEA, per germline. CDR3 length equals 13 residues. Trimming removed 7 bases from V and 2 bases from J, with 15 bases in between. The CDR3 DNA sequence: TGCAGCGCTTACAAGACGGTCACCTACGAGCAGTACTTC. Protein: CSAYKTVTYEQYF.

This clonotype came up a few times. J is TRBJ2-7 and V is TRBV27, with unresolved D. Germline lookup yields CDR1 MNHEY and CDR2 SMNVEV (reference sequence). V was shortened by 0 bases and J by 0 bases, with 15 bases between the two germline ends. This CDR3 has 17 amino acids. CDR3 protein: CASSLSLGSESSYEQYF. For the CDR3, the DNA is TGTGCCAGCAGTTTATCGCTCGGATCTGAAAGCTCCTACGAGCAGTACTTC.

This clonotype appeared many times. The chain employs TRBV6-1 and TRBJ1-1; D unclear. In germline, CDR1 is MNHNS, CDR2 SASEGT. The CDR3 consists of 11 residues. Trimming stripped 7 bases from V and 7 bases from J, with 10 bases between. CDR3 amino acids: CASNFRSEAFF. CDR3 bases: TGTGCCAGCAATTTCAGGAGTGAAGCTTTCTTT.

This clonotype was recorded only once. With a much larger clone just one base away, this may be a read error. The chain couples TRBV28 to TRBJ1-2; 9 bases align to TRBD1. The germline gives CDR1 MDHEN, CDR2 SYDVKM. The trim removed 6 bases at V and 6 bases at J, leaving 11 bases unmatched. The CDR3 has 15 residues. CDR3 amino acids: CASSRKTTGGNGYTF. The CDR3 nucleotides read TGTGCCAGCAGCCGAAAAACGACAGGGGGTAATGGCTACACCTTC.

This clonotype was seen a handful of times. CDR3 in amino acids: CASSPSKLGYTF. CDR3 DNA sequence: TGTGCCAGCAGCCCATCTAAACTTGGCTACACCTTC. The rearrangement joins TRBV28 to TRBJ1-2; D is undetermined. Germline CDR1 MDHEN, CDR2 SYDVKM. Trimming took 6 bases from V and 7 from J, leaving 12 bases between them. This CDR3 region has 12 residues.

This clonotype was counted a few times. The chain carries TRBV7-8 and TRBJ1-1; D unresolved. CDR1 SGHVS and CDR2 FQNEAQ come from the germline V gene. Trimming left V 3 bases short and J 6 bases short, with 14 bases between. CDR3 length equals 14 residues. The DNA for the CDR3 is TGTGCCAGCAGCTTGACACTCCCCCCCCCTGAAGCTTTCTTT. Encoded protein: CASSLTLPPPEAFF.

This clonotype was observed at least ten times. V usage is TRBV27 and J usage is TRBJ2-7; D unresolved. The V end lost 6 bases, the J end lost 6 bases, and 12 bases lay between the germline ends. This CDR3 has 12 residues. Germline V gives CDR1 MNHEY, CDR2 SMNVEV (reference sequence). The CDR3: CASSNILSEQYF. DNA for the CDR3: TGTGCCAGCAGCAATATCCTAAGCGAGCAGTACTTC.

This clonotype was counted ten times or more. The chain joins TRBV30 to TRBJ2-7, with D unresolved. Germline CDR1 GTSNPN, CDR2 SVGIG (reference sequence). V shed 1 base and J shed 5 bases, with 6 bases lying between them. The CDR3 loop spans 11 amino acids. CDR3 coding DNA: TGTGCCTGGAGTGGCCTAAACGAGCAGTACTTC. This sequence encodes CAWSGLNEQYF.

This clonotype was seen a few times. This chain uses TRBV27 with TRBJ1-4; D is ambiguous. V was pared by 4 bases and J by 8 bases, with 14 bases between. Germline V gene data show CDR1 as MNHEY and CDR2 as SMNVEV (reference sequence). The CDR3 runs to 14 residues. The chain's CDR3 is CASSSVQLGEKLFF. Written as DNA, the CDR3 is TGTGCCAGCAGTTCGGTACAACTTGGAGAAAAACTGTTTTTT.

There are many counts of this clonotype. The junction departs from the called germline gene at one end, perhaps through a read error. The chain uses TRBV19 and TRBJ1-1; TRBD1 matches at 7 bases. There are 14 residues in the CDR3. The germline CDR1 and CDR2 sequences are LNHDA and SQIVND (reference sequence). The chain's CDR3 is CASSTGTANTEAFF. CDR3 in DNA: TGTGCCAGCAGTACCGGGACAGCGAACACTGAAGCTTTCTTT.